What follows are 6 T cell receptor beta chains derived from one specimen sequenced in a study of blood T cell repertoires in COVID-19. Assay used: immunoSEQ multiplex PCR; TCRdb lists only in-frame clones, some missing. This table holds approximately 160,000 clones, around four fifths found once. Sample: PBMCs or T cells enriched from blood (not recorded which). The receptors stem from a woman in her forties or fifties who had recovered from COVID-19.

This sequence joins TRBV19 and TRBJ2-3; 7 bases align to TRBD2. Germline values: CDR1 LNHDA, CDR2 SQIVND (reference sequence). This CDR3 comprises 13 residues. Germline trimming cut 10 bases from V and 2 bases from J; bases unmatched to any gene: 6. CDR3 sequence reads: CATSTSYTDTQYF. In DNA, the CDR3 is TGTGCCACCTCGACTAGCTACACAGATACGCAGTATTTT.

This chain joins TRBV4-3 and TRBJ2-1; 9 bases fit TRBD2. This CDR3 is 15 amino acids long. Germline V lookup: CDR1 LGHNA, CDR2 YSLEER. Trimming took 0 bases from V and 9 from J; bases not matched to a gene: 6. The CDR3: CASSQELRGGLEQFF. The CDR3 DNA reads TGCGCCAGCAGCCAAGAATTGCGGGGGGGCCTTGAGCAGTTCTTC.

The chain carries TRBV7-2 and TRBJ2-1; tentatively, D is TRBD2 (7 bases). Germline loops: CDR1 SGHTA, CDR2 FQGNSA. V shed 5 bases and J shed 4 bases, with 12 bases lying between them. This CDR3 has 14 amino acids. The CDR3 bases are TGTGCCAGCAGCGGCGGGGGCCCATACAATGAGCAGTTCTTC. It is translated as CASSGGGPYNEQFF.

This clone turned up a few times. This chain connects TRBV27 to TRBJ2-7; D not resolved. The germline gives CDR1 MNHEY, CDR2 SMNVEV (reference sequence). Trimming shortened V by 2 bases and J by 2 bases, and 7 bases separated the two germline ends. The CDR3 has 13 residues. Here the CDR3 reads CASSLGSTYEQYF. CDR3 bases: TGTGCCAGCAGTTTAGGCAGTACCTACGAGCAGTACTTC.

The chain recombines TRBV6-4 with TRBJ1-5; tentatively, D is TRBD1 (6 bases). There are 12 residues in the CDR3. The V and J ends lost 11 bases and 3 bases respectively, with 11 bases between them. Germline CDR1 and CDR2: MRHNA and SNTAGT. In nucleotides, the CDR3 is TGTGCCGGGACACCGCTCAATCAGCCCCAGCATTTT. Its protein product is CAGTPLNQPQHF.

This clone was recorded at least ten times. The chain links TRBV28 to TRBJ2-2, with 8 bases lining up with TRBD2. Looked up from germline, CDR1 is MDHEN and CDR2 is SYDVKM. The CDR3 totals 16 residues. After removal of 10 bases from V and 4 bases from J, the junction contained 14 bases not matched to a gene. CDR3 DNA: TGTGCCACCAACAGCGGTTCGGGAGGGCCCACCGGGGAGCTGTTTTTT. It encodes CATNSGSGGPTGELFF.